The 14 T cell receptor beta chains below were found in one sample sequenced in a study of blood T cell repertoires in COVID-19. Generated by immunoSEQ multiplex PCR, the TCRdb table keeps only in-frame clones and is missing some. The sample yields more than 40,000 clones, more than 75% seen once. The sample taken for sequencing was peripheral blood. Source of these receptors: a man in his sixties with active or convalescent COVID-19.

The chain employs TRBV7-3 and TRBJ2-1; possible D gene TRBD1, 5 bases. CDR3 size: 15 residues. V was cut by 1 base and J by 3 bases, with 10 bases left in between. Per the germline V gene, CDR1 is SGHTA and CDR2 is FQGTGA. DNA for the CDR3: TGTGCCAGCAGCTTAATAGGGGTAGGCTACAATGAGCAGTTCTTC. This translates into CASSLIGVGYNEQFF.

The CDR3 reads CASSAGLPSTDTQYF. In DNA form, the CDR3 reads TGTGCCAGCAGCGCCGGACTACCTAGCACAGATACGCAGTATTTT. The chain couples TRBV9 to TRBJ2-3, with TRBD2 as a possible D gene (6 bases). Germline values: CDR1 SGDLS, CDR2 YYNGEE. Trimming left V 3 bases short and J 0 bases short, with 11 bases between. This CDR3 region has 15 residues.

This clone was observed a few times. The chain is built from TRBV3-1 (or the pseudogene TRBV3-2) and TRBJ2-5; D remains ambiguous. Trimming removed 5 bases at V and 4 bases at J, with 5 bases between. CDR1 and CDR2 from the germline V gene are LGHDT and YNNKEL (reference sequence). The CDR3 has 11 residues. CDR3 DNA sequence: TGTGCCAGCAGCTGGGCAGAGACCCAGTACTTC. It codes for CASSWAETQYF.

This sequence joins TRBV5-1 and TRBJ1-4, with D possibly TRBD1 on 5 matching bases. The CDR3 runs to 15 residues. V was cut by 1 base and J by 3 bases, with 10 bases left in between. The germline V gene encodes CDR1 SGHRS and CDR2 YFSETQ. CDR3 DNA sequence: TGCGCCAGCAGCTTGTTGTCAGGGTCTAATGAAAAACTGTTTTTT. Its protein is CASSLLSGSNEKLFF.

The gene calls are TRBV5-3 and TRBJ1-1; D not resolved. Being an ORF, TRBV5-3 has a function that is uncertain. V lost 3 bases and J lost 6, with 9 bases in between. CDR3 size: 12 residues. As DNA, the CDR3 is TGTGCCAGAAGCTACACGGCGGCTGAAGCTTTCTTT. Its translation is CARSYTAAEAFF.

This chain links TRBV4-1 with TRBJ2-1; 8 nucleotides match TRBD2. After removal of 4 bases from V and 0 bases from J, the junction contained 8 bases not matched to a gene. The CDR3 is 17 residues long. Per germline, CDR1 MGHRA and CDR2 YSYEKL. Here the CDR3 DNA reads TGCGCCAGCAGCCGGGATTCGGGGGGGAGCTCCTACAATGAGCAGTTCTTC. It translates to CASSRDSGGSSYNEQFF.

The chain links TRBV24-1 to TRBJ1-5; TRBD1 matches at 8 bases. V lost 3 bases to trimming and J lost 4 bases; unmatched junction nucleotides: 7. Germline V gene data show CDR1 as KGHDR and CDR2 as SFDVKD. The CDR3 runs 16 residues. CDR3 loop: CATSDGPGGSNQPQHF. The CDR3 bases are TGTGCCACCAGTGATGGACCAGGGGGCTCAAATCAGCCCCAGCATTTT.

The gene calls are TRBV7-2 and TRBJ1-2, with 10 bases lining up with TRBD1. J lost 8 bases, V lost 5 bases, and 8 bases had no gene match. Germline CDR1 SGHTA, CDR2 FQGNSA. The CDR3 is 14 residues long. The CDR3 sequence is CASSPRQGAQGYTF. Written as DNA, the CDR3 is TGTGCCAGCAGCCCGCGACAGGGGGCGCAGGGCTACACCTTC. Drawing the rest from reference TRBV7-2 and TRBJ1-2, the complete variable domain is GAGVSQSPSNKVTEKGKDVELRCDPISGHTALYWYRQSLGQGLEFLIYFQGNSAPDKSGLPSDRFSAERTGGSVSTLTIQRTQQEDSAVYLCASSPRQGAQGYTFGSGTRLTVV.

The chain employs TRBV2 and TRBJ2-1, with 12 bases lining up with TRBD2. Trimming cost V 5 bases and J 8 bases; bases outside gene matches: 4. Germline CDR1 and CDR2: SNHLY and FYNNEI. This CDR3 comprises 14 residues. CDR3 residues: CASSLLAGGHEQFF. The DNA for the CDR3 is TGTGCCAGCAGTCTCCTAGCGGGGGGGCATGAGCAGTTCTTC. The full variable domain, with the rest looked up from reference TRBV2 and TRBJ2-1, is EPEVTQTPSHQVTQMGQEVILRCVPISNHLYFYWYRQILGQKVEFLVSFYNNEISEKSEIFDDQFSVERPDGSNFTLKIRSTKLEDSAMYFCASSLLAGGHEQFFGPGTRLTVL.

V and J are TRBV18 and TRBJ2-1, with 8 bases matching TRBD2. CDR3 length: 15 residues. Per the germline V gene, CDR1 is KGHSH and CDR2 is LQKENI. V lost 1 base and J lost 9; bases outside the gene matches: 8. Written as DNA, the CDR3 is TGTGCCAGCTCACCACTCTCAGCGGGGGTGTTTGAGCAGTTCTTC. It codes for CASSPLSAGVFEQFF.

This clone came up once. The chain has TRBV18 and TRBJ2-3; 7 bases fit TRBD1. With 3 bases clipped from V and 2 bases from J, the junction kept 5 bases outside the gene matches. Germline lookup yields CDR1 KGHSH and CDR2 LQKENI. This CDR3 spans 15 amino acids. The CDR3 nucleotides read TGTGCCAGCTCACCGCCCGGGACAGCCACAGATACGCAGTATTTT. Translating it yields CASSPPGTATDTQYF.

The J gene is TRBJ1-5, the V gene TRBV21-1; TRBD1, the table's D call, lacks a check against the DNA. TRBV21-1 is listed as a pseudogene. The CDR3 is 17 amino acids. The CDR3 region is CASSHPRTGDSNQPQHF. CDR3 bases: TGTGCCAGCAGCCATCCCCGGACAGGAGATAGCAATCAGCCCCAGCATTTT.

In its sample, this clone was seen a few times. The chain employs TRBV11-2 and TRBJ1-1; D uncertain. This CDR3 contains 13 residues. The V gene lost 3 bases and the J gene lost 4 bases, with 9 bases spanning the gap. From germline, CDR1 is SGHAT and CDR2 FQNNGV. The DNA of the CDR3 is TGTGCCAGCAGCTTCCGGGGTTTCACTGAAGCTTTCTTT. This encodes CASSFRGFTEAFF. The full variable domain, its missing parts supplied by reference TRBV11-2 and TRBJ1-1, is EAGVAQSPRYKIIEKRQSVAFWCNPISGHATLYWYQQILGQGPKLLIQFQNNGVVDDSQLPKDRFSAERLKGVDSTLKIQPAKLEDSAVYLCASSFRGFTEAFFGQGTRLTVV.

This clone showed up many times. The chain is built from TRBV4-2 and TRBJ1-1; TRBD1 matches at 8 bases. CDR1 is LGHNA, CDR2 YNFKEQ, per germline. The V and J ends lost 6 bases and 5 bases, in that order; junction bases with no gene match: 8. CDR3 length: 14 residues. In DNA, the CDR3 is TGTGCCAGCAGTTTCACGACAGGGGTGACTGAAGCTTTCTTT. Its protein is CASSFTTGVTEAFF.